This TCR beta chain stems from a study of T cell responses to AZD1222 COVID-19 vaccine. Study as a whole: Doses given second, at about 4 or about 12 weeks, were pooled.

Study conclusions and caveats: Only after the peak T cell response were repertoires sampled. Most donors were white British, females outnumbered males, and clonal diversity was possibly underestimated. Recipients of AZD1222 seropositive at baseline numbered only 5 to 7.

From germline, CDR1 is SGDLS and CDR2 YYNGEE. Trimming shortened V by 4 bases and J by 4 bases, and 9 bases separated the two germline ends. This CDR3 comprises 14 residues. The data were produced by immunoSEQ multiplex PCR, yet TCRdb's version contains in-frame clones alone and is incomplete. Of roughly 100,000 clones listed, 85% to 90% are singletons. Comment on this clone: Its target is unknown.

The sequence came from an adult in good health. Sample: peripheral blood, taken on day 0 of AZD1222 vaccination. V is TRBV9 and J is TRBJ2-6; D remains ambiguous. CDR3 sequence (DNA): TGTGCCAGCAGCCGTGTTGGAGGGGCCAACGTCCTGACTTTC. Residues: CASSRVGGANVLTF.